This T cell receptor beta chain was captured in a study of T-cell memory formation after mild COVID-19 (dated by TCRdb to about 2021). Concerning the study at large: Most TCR sequence clusters were specific to one of the two donors. Two young, previously healthy adult volunteers made up the cohort, one male and one female. In two donors, T-cell clones that expanded and contracted after mild COVID-19 were tracked by sequencing TCRalpha and TCRbeta repertoires over time. The research as a whole found: SARS-CoV-2 specificity of the second-wave clones peaking on day 37 was not confirmed. Clones that contracted from day 15 to 85 showed balanced CD4/CD8 phenotypes, whereas a second wave of clones that expanded from day 15 to 37 leaned towards CD4+. Contracting CD4+ clones turned up mainly in the CM and EM memory subsets, whereas EMRA was where CD8+ clones were enriched. The detection of some responding clones in pre-infection memory suggests that pre-existing cross-reactive memory T cells joined the SARS-CoV-2 response. Only two mild cases were covered in the study, and larger cohorts including severe cases with pre-infection samples were considered necessary.

This clonotype was observed a few times. Its antigen remains undetermined. Base qualities were left out, and no much larger clone turns up one base away. Instrument on record: Illumina NovaSeq 6000. Using 5'RACE with constant-segment primers, TCRalpha and TCRbeta cDNA libraries were constructed, with sample barcodes and unique molecular identifiers added in the process. RNA was extracted from every sample with Trizol reagent. Libraries were amplified in two PCR steps, with a second sample barcode and Illumina TruSeq adapters added in the second step. Libraries were sequenced on an Illumina NovaSeq with 2 x 150 bp paired-end reads. On the authors' methods: The reads were demultiplexed and collapsed into UMI-guided consensus sequences using migec v1.2.7. Using mixcr v2.1.11, UMI consensuses were aligned to TRA and TRB V and J templates and then assembled into clonotypes. Clonotypes were classified as expanded or contracted when called significant by both edgeR and NoisET, with noise models trained on biological replicates. For edgeR calls, the thresholds were a false discovery rate-adjusted p below 0.01 and a log2 fold-change of 1. As an exploratory analysis of dynamics, max-normalized trajectories of the 1000 most abundant clonotypes were examined by PCA with hierarchical clustering. Separately sequenced CD4+ and CD8+ repertoires were used to assign a CD4 or CD8 phenotype to each responding clone. TCRdb handled the public reads itself, with Q25 trimming in fastp and clone calling in MiXCR, and kept productive beta chains. Duplicate CDR3 protein sequences are folded into a single record with the most common DNA and genes. TCRdb's processing, not the authors', yielded these V and J calls. The sample table records some 340,000 distinct CDR3 sequences; 10% to 15% of these occur just once. The ten most abundant clones make up about 22% of the sample.

Including cysteine and phenylalanine, the CDR3 has 14 amino acids. Only CDR3 DNA remains: 42 bases, in frame from the first base. Per the germline V gene, SGHTA is the CDR1 and FQGTGA is the CDR2. The germline V and J ends show losses of 8 bases and 0 bases respectively, and no gene match explains 5 bases of the junction. Ficoll-Paque density gradient centrifugation was used to isolate PBMCs. This sequence originates from a man aged 18 to 29 who had mild COVID-19 (a few samples of this study predate the infection). The sample titles of this study are shuffled in the database, so cell type and time point are left out; the donor was told from shared clones. Sequencing was performed on PBMCs or a T cell subset sorted from them (not recorded which). The rearrangement combines TRBV7-3 with TRBJ2-3; TRBD1 matches 7 bases in the middle. The CDR3 protein sequence reads: CASAKGASTDTQYF. The DNA sequence reads TGTGCCAGCGCGAAGGGGGCGAGCACAGATACGCAGTATTTT.